These 15 T cell receptor beta chains share one sample of origin, sequenced in a study of identical twins. MiXCR was run by TCRdb on the 5' RACE reads, yielding one entry per CDR3 protein. The sample holds a few hundred thousand distinct CDR3 sequences, about 24% seen once. This same sample was also part of a study on T cells expressing NK-cell markers.

Material: CD4+ T cells sorted from blood. The receptors here all came from a woman between 18 and 29 years old in good health.

This clonotype was seen repeatedly, ten times or more. The chain links TRBV12-3 or TRBV12-4 to TRBJ2-1; 12 bases are shared with TRBD2. The J segment lost 12 bases and the V segment lost 5 bases, leaving 14 bases of the junction unmatched. The CDR3 contains 16 residues. CDR3 in DNA: TGTGCCAGCAGTCCCCGGACTAGCGGGATCAGGGTACGGCAGTTCTTC. This gives the protein CASSPRTSGIRVRQFF.

Details on this clonotype: Germline and junction disagree at one end, which may indicate a read error. The chain employs TRBV15 and TRBJ1-6; D perhaps matches TRBD1 (5 bases). CDR3 size: 15 residues. Germline V gene sequence: CDR1 LNHNV, CDR2 YYDKDF (reference sequence). The CDR3 nucleotides are TGTGCCACCAGAAGAGGGGATTTGTGGGGTTCACCCCTCCACTTT. Amino acid sequence: CATRRGDLWGSPLHF.

The chain links TRBV10-1 to TRBJ2-1; 14 positions agree with TRBD2. From germline, CDR1 is WNHNN and CDR2 SYGVQD (reference sequence). Trimming at V came to 2 bases and at J to 10 bases, leaving 10 bases not matched to a gene. The CDR3 contains 17 residues. The CDR3 loop is CASSEGGRGLAGVEQFF. CDR3 DNA: TGCGCCAGCAGTGAGGGGGGTAGGGGACTAGCGGGGGTCGAGCAGTTCTTC.

The rearrangement uses TRBV5-1 and TRBJ2-7; no firm D call. The CDR3 has 15 amino acids. Germline-derived CDR1 and CDR2 are SGHRS and YFSETQ. Trimming stripped 0 bases from V and 0 bases from J, with 10 bases between. In nucleotides, the CDR3 is TGCGCCAGCAGCTTGGGTGGCAGTTCCTCCTACGAGCAGTACTTC. Translating it yields CASSLGGSSSYEQYF.

This clonotype was recorded a few times. The chain links TRBV20-1 to TRBJ2-3; D is uncertain. This CDR3 is 14 amino acids long. V was shortened by 0 bases and J by 1 base, with 8 bases between the two germline ends. Germline CDR1 is DFQATT and CDR2 is SNEGSKA (reference sequence). The CDR3 DNA sequence: TGCAGTGCTAGAGATCGACTGGGCACAGATACGCAGTATTTT. It translates to CSARDRLGTDTQYF.

This clonotype was detected a few times. The chain joins TRBV15 to TRBJ2-3; no clear D gene. CDR3 length equals 16 residues. Trimming left V 5 bases short and J 5 bases short, with 20 bases between. CDR1 is LNHNV and CDR2 is YYDKDF in the germline V gene (reference sequence). The CDR3 DNA sequence: TGTGCCACCAGCGGCCTTGCTCAGGTTGCCGGAGATACGCAGTATTTT. As protein: CATSGLAQVAGDTQYF.

This clonotype showed up just a few times. V gene TRBV20-1 combines with J gene TRBJ1-2; 7 positions match TRBD1. V lost 5 bases, J lost 5 bases, and 8 bases stayed unmatched. This CDR3 comprises 13 residues. Germline V gene sequence: CDR1 DFQATT, CDR2 SNEGSKA (reference sequence). As DNA, the CDR3 is TGCAGTGCTGCAAGACAGGGAGGGTATGGCTACACCTTC. Protein: CSAARQGGYGYTF.

V usage is TRBV6-2 or TRBV6-3 and J usage is TRBJ2-1; D is unresolved. Germline loops: CDR1 MNHEY, CDR2 SVGEGT. V lost 2 bases to trimming and J lost 4 bases, with 6 bases between them. CDR3 length: 13 amino acids. CDR3 coding DNA: TGTGCCAGCAGTTACGGGATTTACAATGAGCAGTTCTTC. Translating it yields CASSYGIYNEQFF.

The table lists this clonotype with a few counts. The chain uses TRBV6-1 and TRBJ2-1, with 9 bases that match TRBD2. CDR1 and CDR2 from the germline V gene are MNHNS and SASEGT. This CDR3 spans 17 amino acids. With V trimmed by 5 bases and J by 3 bases, 11 bases remained unmatched. In DNA form, the CDR3 reads TGTGCCAGCAGTCTTACCTCTCCAGCGGGAGGCTACAATGAGCAGTTCTTC. This encodes CASSLTSPAGGYNEQFF.

The chain couples TRBV5-5 to TRBJ1-2; perhaps TRBD1 as D (6 bases). The CDR3 is made up of 13 amino acids. Germline lookup yields CDR1 SGHKS and CDR2 YYEKEE (reference sequence). V lost 4 bases and J lost 4, with 11 bases in between. The CDR3 protein is CASSVGQPYGYTF. The DNA for the CDR3 is TGTGCCAGCAGCGTGGGACAACCCTATGGCTACACCTTC.

This clonotype was seen only a few times. The chain uses TRBV9 and TRBJ2-3, with D possibly TRBD1 on 5 matching bases. Germline CDR1 and CDR2: SGDLS and YYNGEE. V lost 3 bases and J lost 1, with 6 bases in between. This CDR3 region has 13 residues. The DNA of the CDR3 is TGTGCCAGCAGCGCACAGGGCACAGATACGCAGTATTTT. Translated: CASSAQGTDTQYF.

This clonotype was counted only a few times. This chain uses TRBV20-1 with TRBJ2-7; TRBD1 aligns across 10 bases. In germline, CDR1 is DFQATT, CDR2 SNEGSKA (reference sequence). The CDR3 is made up of 16 amino acids. J lost 5 bases, V lost 0 bases, and 10 bases had no gene match. The CDR3 is CSARDPGQGSLDEQYF. Here the CDR3 DNA reads TGCAGTGCTAGAGACCCGGGACAGGGGTCTCTAGACGAGCAGTACTTC.

This clonotype came up many times. The chain recombines TRBV12-3 or TRBV12-4 with TRBJ2-5; no definite D call. The CDR3 extends over 11 amino acids. V was cut by 6 bases and J by 6 bases, with 8 bases left in between. The DNA for the CDR3 is TGTGCCAGCAGCATAGGGCAGACCCAGTACTTC. This sequence encodes CASSIGQTQYF.

This sequence joins TRBV4-2 and TRBJ1-2; 7 nucleotides align to TRBD1. Germline V gene lookup returns CDR1 LGHNA and CDR2 YNFKEQ. J lost 8 bases, V lost 0 bases, and 6 bases had no gene match. The CDR3 covers 14 residues. CDR3 protein: CASSQEGRGGGYTF. The CDR3 DNA sequence: TGTGCCAGCAGCCAAGAGGGCAGGGGGGGAGGCTACACCTTC.

The V call is TRBV25-1, the J call TRBJ2-3, with no clear D. Between the trimmed V and J ends, which lost 4 bases and 5 bases, there was a span of 10 bases. The length of the CDR3 is 13 residues. Germline values: CDR1 MGHDK, CDR2 SYGVNS. The CDR3 DNA reads as TGTGCCAGCAGTGGATCTTTGGGAGATACGCAGTATTTT. Translating gives CASSGSLGDTQYF.